This paragraph covers one T cell receptor beta chain sequence. This clonotype has only a few counts. Its cognate antigen has yet to be identified. No qualities accompany the bases; no much larger clone lies one base away. Sample treatment or condition, as interpreted from the label and publication: live attenuated yellow fever vaccine strain. At every blood-draw timepoint, two biological replicates of bulk PBMCs were collected. PBMCs were isolated from peripheral blood using a standard Ficoll-Paque protocol. RNA was extracted with TriZol from bulk PBMCs, CD4 and CD8 fractions, and dextramer-positive and dextramer-negative fractions. The data were obtained in a study of T cells after yellow fever vaccination (dated by TCRdb to the late 2010s). For the wider study: The SMART-Seq v4 Ultra Low Input RNA kit was used to prepare libraries from fractions with low cell numbers. Two healthy male donors made up the cohort, one aged 18 to 30 years and the other aged 30 to 39 years. To follow T-cell clones before and after both primary and booster YFV17D yellow fever vaccination, bulk TCR alpha and beta repertoires underwent longitudinal sequencing. Blood samples were taken at several timepoints before and after primary and secondary immunization, and bulk PBMC replicates and cell subsets were isolated.

Beyond this particular receptor, the publication reports: Compared with the primary T-cell response, the secondary T-cell response was faster but weaker, reaching its peak on day 5 rather than on day 15. Only a couple of donors were included in the study, so the extent to which the findings can be generalized is limited. FACS-sorted repertoires could contain abundant contaminating clonotypes from the bulk population, so computational filtering was required. A small share of clonotypes was detected in both CD4 and CD8 compartments, with the overlap likely arising from convergent recombination. After the booster, most clones that had expanded after primary vaccination were detected again (nearly 97% of CD4 and around nine tenths of CD8), suggesting broad maintenance of memory.

V loses 2 bases of germline sequence and J loses 0 bases, and the interval between the two ends is 9 bases. Per the germline V gene (reference sequence), SEHNR is the CDR1 and FQNEAQ is the CDR2. Its CDR3 holds 15 amino acids, cysteine through phenylalanine. Only CDR3 DNA is held: 45 bases, read in frame from base 1. Sequencer: Illumina NovaSeq 6000. Synthesis of TCR cDNA relied on 5'RACE template switching, a step that introduced a universal primer site along with unique molecular identifiers. Priming of cDNA synthesis was performed from both the TCR alpha and TCR beta constant segments. Library amplification used two PCR steps, and the second PCR step added sample barcodes and sequencing adapters. Libraries were sequenced on Illumina HiSeq 2500 (2x100 bp) or NovaSeq (2x150 bp). Per the original workflow: Demultiplexing of reads and collapsing into UMI consensus sequences were performed with MIGEC, and V(D)J alignment was carried out with MiXCR. Using edgeR on replicate PBMC samples, clonotypes were called vaccine-responding if FDR was below 0.01 and the log2 fold change was above 5 up to day 15. Each bulk clonotype was labeled CD4 or CD8 based on which sequenced repertoire, CD4 or CD8, contained the clonotype at higher abundance. In TCRdb, the public reads were trimmed at Q25 with fastp and aligned with MiXCR, with productive beta chains retained. Every entry covers one CDR3 protein and lists the most common genes and DNA from its rows. TCRdb assigned the V and J calls; the authors' analysis was not used. The sample records fewer than 450,000 distinct CDR3 sequences, 3% to 4.5% of which are singletons. About 24% of the sample is taken by the ten largest.

The chain was built from TRBV7-9 and TRBJ2-3; the D segment cannot be called with confidence. The sample consisted of PBMCs, taken 5 days after the yellow fever booster vaccination. The clonotype comes from a man aged 18 to 30 who received the YFV17D yellow fever vaccine. The CDR3: CASSLLQTSTDTQYF. The nucleotide sequence is given as TGTGCCAGCAGCTTACTTCAAACTAGCACAGATACGCAGTATTTT.